This is a list of T cell receptor beta chains from one sample in a study of CXCR3-negative and CXCR3-positive naive CD8 T cells. From its re-call of the 5' RACE reads, TCRdb lists each CDR3 protein once, without DNA. The table for this sample gives about 89,000 distinct CDR3 sequences. The sample taken for sequencing was naive CXCR3+ CD8+ T cells from blood. Receptors originate from a human donor in good health. Some clones in this sample may be carry-over from other donors' samples. Each CDR3 is given with its conserved first and last residue.

j_call	v_call	cdr3_length	cdr3_aa
TRBJ2-3	TRBV4-1	15	CASSQDASPRDTQYF
TRBJ2-5	TRBV12-3/TRBV12-4	11	CASSKGETQYF
TRBJ2-2	TRBV12-3/TRBV12-4	13	CASSLSSYGELFF
TRBJ2-7	TRBV5-1	13	CASSPQGPYEQYF
TRBJ2-1	TRBV2	17	CASSGEGGPTLNNEQFF
TRBJ2-3	TRBV12-3/TRBV12-4	15	CASSLMGSSTDTQYF
TRBJ2-3	TRBV7-2	14	CASSLAGGSDTQYF
TRBJ2-1	TRBV20-1	11	CSARPNGEQFF
TRBJ1-1	TRBV12-3/TRBV12-4	12	CAIRTQRTEAFF
TRBJ2-7	TRBV28	11	CASSLIAEQYF
TRBJ2-7	TRBV2	13	CASNRDPNSGQYF
TRBJ2-3	TRBV7-8	12	CASSSTTDTQYF
TRBJ2-1	TRBV9	18	CASSVYIGGQGNYNEQFF
TRBJ2-7	TRBV7-2	15	CASSDRGGGDYEQYF
TRBJ2-1	TRBV7-6	15	CASSLTSGGYNEQFF
TRBJ2-3	TRBV6-5	14	CAGNLRGRTDTQYF
TRBJ1-1	TRBV13	13	CASNSMLHSEAFF
TRBJ2-1	TRBV6-6	13	CASRTGLVNEQFF
TRBJ2-2	TRBV14	16	CASSTRERPYTGELFF
TRBJ1-5	TRBV12-3/TRBV12-4	13	CASTDRAGQPQHF
TRBJ2-7	TRBV28	14	CASSFDRGLGEQYF
TRBJ1-2	TRBV28	14	CASSFRAGVYGYTF